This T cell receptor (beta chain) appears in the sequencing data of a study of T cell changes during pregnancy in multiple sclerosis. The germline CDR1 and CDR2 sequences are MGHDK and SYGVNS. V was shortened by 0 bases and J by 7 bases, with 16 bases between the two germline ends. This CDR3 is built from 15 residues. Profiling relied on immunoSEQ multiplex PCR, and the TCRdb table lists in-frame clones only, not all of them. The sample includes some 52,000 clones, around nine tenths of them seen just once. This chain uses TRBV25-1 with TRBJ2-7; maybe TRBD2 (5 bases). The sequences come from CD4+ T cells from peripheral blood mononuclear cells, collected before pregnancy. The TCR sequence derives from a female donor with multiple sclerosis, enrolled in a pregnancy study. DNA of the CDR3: TGTGCCAGCAGTGAATATGGCGGAATTTCGGGGGAGCAGTACTTC. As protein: CASSEYGGISGEQYF.